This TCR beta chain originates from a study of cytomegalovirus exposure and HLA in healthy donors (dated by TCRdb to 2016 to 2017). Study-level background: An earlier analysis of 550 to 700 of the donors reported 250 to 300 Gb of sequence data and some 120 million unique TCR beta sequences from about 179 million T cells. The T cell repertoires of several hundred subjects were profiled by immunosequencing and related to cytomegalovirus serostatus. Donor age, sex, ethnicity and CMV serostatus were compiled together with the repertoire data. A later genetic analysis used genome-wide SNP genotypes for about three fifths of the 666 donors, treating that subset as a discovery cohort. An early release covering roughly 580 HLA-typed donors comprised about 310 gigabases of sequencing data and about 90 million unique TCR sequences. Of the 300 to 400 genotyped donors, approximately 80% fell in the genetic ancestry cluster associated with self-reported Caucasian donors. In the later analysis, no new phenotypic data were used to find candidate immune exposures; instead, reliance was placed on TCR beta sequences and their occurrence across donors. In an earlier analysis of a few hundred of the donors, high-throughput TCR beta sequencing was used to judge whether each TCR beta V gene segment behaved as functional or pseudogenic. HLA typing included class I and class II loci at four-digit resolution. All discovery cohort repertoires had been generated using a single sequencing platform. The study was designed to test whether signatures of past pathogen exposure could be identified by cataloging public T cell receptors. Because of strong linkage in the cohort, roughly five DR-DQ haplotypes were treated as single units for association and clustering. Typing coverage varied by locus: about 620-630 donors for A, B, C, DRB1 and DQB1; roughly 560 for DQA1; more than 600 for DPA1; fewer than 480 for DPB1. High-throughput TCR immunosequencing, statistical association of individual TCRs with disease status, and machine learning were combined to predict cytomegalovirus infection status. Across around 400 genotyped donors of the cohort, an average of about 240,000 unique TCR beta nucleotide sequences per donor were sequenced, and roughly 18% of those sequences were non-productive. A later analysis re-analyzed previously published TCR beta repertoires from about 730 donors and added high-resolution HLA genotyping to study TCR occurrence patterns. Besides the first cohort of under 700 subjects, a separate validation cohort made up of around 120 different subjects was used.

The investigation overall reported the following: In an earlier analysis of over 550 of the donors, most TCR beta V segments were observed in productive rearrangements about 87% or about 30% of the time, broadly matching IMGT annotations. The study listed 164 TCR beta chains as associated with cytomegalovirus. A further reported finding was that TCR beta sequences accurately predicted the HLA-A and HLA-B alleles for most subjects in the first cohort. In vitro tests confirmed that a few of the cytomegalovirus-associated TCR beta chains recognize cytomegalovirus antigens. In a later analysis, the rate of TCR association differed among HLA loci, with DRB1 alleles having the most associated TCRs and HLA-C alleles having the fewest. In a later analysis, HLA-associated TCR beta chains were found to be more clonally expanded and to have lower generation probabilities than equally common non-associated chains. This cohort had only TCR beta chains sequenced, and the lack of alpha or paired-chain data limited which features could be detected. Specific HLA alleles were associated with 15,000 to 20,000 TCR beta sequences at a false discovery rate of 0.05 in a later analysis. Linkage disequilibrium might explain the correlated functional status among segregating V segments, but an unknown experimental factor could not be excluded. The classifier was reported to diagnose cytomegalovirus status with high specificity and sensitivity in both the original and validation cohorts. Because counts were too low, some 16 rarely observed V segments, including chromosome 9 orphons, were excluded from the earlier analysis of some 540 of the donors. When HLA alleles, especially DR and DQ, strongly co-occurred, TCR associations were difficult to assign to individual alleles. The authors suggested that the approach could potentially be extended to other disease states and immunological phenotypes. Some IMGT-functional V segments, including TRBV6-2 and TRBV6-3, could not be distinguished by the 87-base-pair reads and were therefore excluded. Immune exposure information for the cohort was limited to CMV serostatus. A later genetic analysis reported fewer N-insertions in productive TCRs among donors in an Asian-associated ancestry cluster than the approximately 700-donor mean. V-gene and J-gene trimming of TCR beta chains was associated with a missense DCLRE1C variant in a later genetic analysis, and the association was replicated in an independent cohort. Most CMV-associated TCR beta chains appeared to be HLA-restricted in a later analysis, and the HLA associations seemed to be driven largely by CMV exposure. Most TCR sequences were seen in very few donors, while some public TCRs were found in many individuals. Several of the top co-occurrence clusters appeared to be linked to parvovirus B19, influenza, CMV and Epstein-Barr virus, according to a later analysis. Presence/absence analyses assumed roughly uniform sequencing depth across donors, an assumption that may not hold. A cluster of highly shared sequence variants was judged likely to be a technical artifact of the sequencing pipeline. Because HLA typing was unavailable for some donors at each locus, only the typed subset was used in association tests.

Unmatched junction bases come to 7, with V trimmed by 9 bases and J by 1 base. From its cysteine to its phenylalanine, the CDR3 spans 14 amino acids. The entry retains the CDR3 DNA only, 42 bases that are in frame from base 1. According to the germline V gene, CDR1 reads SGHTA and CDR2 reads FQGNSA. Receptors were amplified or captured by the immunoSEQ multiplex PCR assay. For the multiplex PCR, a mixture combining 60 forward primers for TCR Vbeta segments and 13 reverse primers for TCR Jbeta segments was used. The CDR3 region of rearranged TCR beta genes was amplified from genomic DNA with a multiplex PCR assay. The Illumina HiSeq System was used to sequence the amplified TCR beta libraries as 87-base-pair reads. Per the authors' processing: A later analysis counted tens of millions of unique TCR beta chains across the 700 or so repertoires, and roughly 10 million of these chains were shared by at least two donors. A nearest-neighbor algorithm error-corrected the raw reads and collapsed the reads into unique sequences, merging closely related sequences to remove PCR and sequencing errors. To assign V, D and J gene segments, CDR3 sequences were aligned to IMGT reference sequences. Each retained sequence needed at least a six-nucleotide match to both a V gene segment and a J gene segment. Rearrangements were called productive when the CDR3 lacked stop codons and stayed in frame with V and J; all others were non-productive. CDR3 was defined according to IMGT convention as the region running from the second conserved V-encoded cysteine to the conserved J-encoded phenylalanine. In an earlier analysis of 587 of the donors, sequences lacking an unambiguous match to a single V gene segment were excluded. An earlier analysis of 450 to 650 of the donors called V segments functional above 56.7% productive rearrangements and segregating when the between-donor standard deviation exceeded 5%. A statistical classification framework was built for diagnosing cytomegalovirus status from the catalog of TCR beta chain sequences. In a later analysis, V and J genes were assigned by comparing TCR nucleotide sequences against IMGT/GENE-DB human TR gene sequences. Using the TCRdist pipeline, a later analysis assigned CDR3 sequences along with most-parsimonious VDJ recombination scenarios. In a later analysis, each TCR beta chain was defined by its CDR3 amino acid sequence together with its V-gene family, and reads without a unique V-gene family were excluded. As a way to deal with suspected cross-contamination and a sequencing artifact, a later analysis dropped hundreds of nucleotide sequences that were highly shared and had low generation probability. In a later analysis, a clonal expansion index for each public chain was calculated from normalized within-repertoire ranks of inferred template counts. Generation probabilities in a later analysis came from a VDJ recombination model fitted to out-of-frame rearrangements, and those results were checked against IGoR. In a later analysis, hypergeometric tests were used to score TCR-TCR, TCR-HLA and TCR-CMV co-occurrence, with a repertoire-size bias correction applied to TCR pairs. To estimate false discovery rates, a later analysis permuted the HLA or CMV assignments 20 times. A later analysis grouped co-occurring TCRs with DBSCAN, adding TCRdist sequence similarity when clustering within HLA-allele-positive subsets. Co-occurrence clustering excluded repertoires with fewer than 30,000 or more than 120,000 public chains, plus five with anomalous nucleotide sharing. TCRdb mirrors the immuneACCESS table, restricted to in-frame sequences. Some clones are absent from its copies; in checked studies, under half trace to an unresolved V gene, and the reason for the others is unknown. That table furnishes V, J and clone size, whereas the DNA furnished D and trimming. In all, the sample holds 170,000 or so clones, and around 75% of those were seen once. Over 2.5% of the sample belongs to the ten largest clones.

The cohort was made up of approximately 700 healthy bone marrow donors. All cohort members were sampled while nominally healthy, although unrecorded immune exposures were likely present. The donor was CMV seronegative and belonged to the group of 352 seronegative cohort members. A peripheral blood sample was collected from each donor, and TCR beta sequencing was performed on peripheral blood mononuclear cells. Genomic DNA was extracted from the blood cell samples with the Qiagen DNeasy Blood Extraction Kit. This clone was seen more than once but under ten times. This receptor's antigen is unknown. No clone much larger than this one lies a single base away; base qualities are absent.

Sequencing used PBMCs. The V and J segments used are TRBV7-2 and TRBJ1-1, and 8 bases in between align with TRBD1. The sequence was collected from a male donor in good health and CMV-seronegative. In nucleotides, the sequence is TGTGCCAGTCGGCGGGGGACAGGGAACACTGAAGCTTTCTTT. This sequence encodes CASRRGTGNTEAFF.